This is a list of T cell receptor beta chains from one sample in a study of CD8+ T cells in alopecia areata. Profiled with immunoSEQ multiplex PCR; TCRdb holds only in-frame clones, not every one. This sample has some 180,000 clones; around 51% occur once, and the top ten carry around 9.1%. This sample comprised CD8+ T cells sorted from blood, obtained between weeks 51 and 54, from a patient treated with tofacitinib. The receptor set was obtained from a human donor with alopecia areata. Both conserved end residues are part of each CDR3. A D gene is named only where the DNA matches it firmly. Clone size is not always given. Where it is, it says once, few, many or a class for expanded clones.

J	size	V	D	DNA	CDR3
TRBJ1-1	NA	TRBV4-1	NA	TGCGCCAGCAGCCAGATGGACAGTGAAGCTTTCTTT	CASSQMDSEAFF
TRBJ2-1	NA	TRBV30	TRBD2	TGTGCCTGGAGTATGAGCGGGGGGGCAGGAAGTCAGTTCTTC	CAWSMSGGAGSQFF
TRBJ1-5	few	TRBV19	TRBD1	TGTGCCGGGTCCTCAGGGGGACAGCCCCAGCATTTT	CAGSSGGQPQHF
TRBJ1-4	NA	TRBV29-1	NA	TGCAGCGTTGGCCAGGAAGACGGAAAACTGTTTTTT	CSVGQEDGKLFF
TRBJ1-4	NA	TRBV27	TRBD1	TGTGCCAGCAGTTTTCTCAAGGGGGCAGATGAAAAACTGTTTTTT	CASSFLKGADEKLFF
TRBJ2-2	few	TRBV30	NA	TGTGCCTGGACGTGGGGCGGGGAGCTGTTTTTT	CAWTWGGELFF
TRBJ2-7	NA	TRBV4-1	NA	TGCGCCAGCAGCCAGGTAGCAACAGGGAATTCAAACGAGCAGTACTTC	CASSQVATGNSNEQYF
TRBJ2-1	NA	TRBV9	TRBD1	TGTGCCAGCAGCGTAGAGGGACAGGGGAGCAATGAGCAGTTCTTC	CASSVEGQGSNEQFF
TRBJ2-2	NA	TRBV30	NA	TGTGCCTGGAGTCAGCCCGGGGAGCTGTTTTTT	CAWSQPGELFF
TRBJ2-1	NA	TRBV6-5	NA	TGTGCCAGCAGTTACGGCGTCTCCTACAATGAGCAGTTCTTC	CASSYGVSYNEQFF
TRBJ1-2	few	TRBV7-2	TRBD1	TGTGCCAGCAGCTTAGCTTGGGACAGGGGCCGCTATGGCTACACCTTC	CASSLAWDRGRYGYTF
TRBJ1-3	few	TRBV30	NA	TGTGCCTGGACTGATGGAAACACCATATATTTT	CAWTDGNTIYF
TRBJ1-1	NA	TRBV5-1	NA	TGCGCCAGCACCATACAGGGTGTAGGGAACACTGAAGCTTTCTTT	CASTIQGVGNTEAFF
TRBJ1-6	NA	TRBV13	NA	TGTGCCAGCAGCTTCCAGGGCTATAATTCACCCCTCCACTTT	CASSFQGYNSPLHF
TRBJ2-7	NA	TRBV18	TRBD1	TGTGCCAGCTCGCAGGGGGCGGTGGACGAGCAGTACTTC	CASSQGAVDEQYF
TRBJ1-5	NA	TRBV12-5	NA	TGTGCTAGTGGTTTCCTCCTAGGAGGGCTCGGTAATCAGCCCCAGCATTTT	CASGFLLGGLGNQPQHF
TRBJ2-4	few	TRBV5-4	TRBD2	TGTGCCAGCAGCTTAATGGCGGGAGGTGGTTTTTACTTC	CASSLMAGGGFYF
TRBJ2-7	NA	TRBV11-1	TRBD1	TGTGCCAGCAGCTACCGGGACAGGAACTACGAGCAGTACTTC	CASSYRDRNYEQYF
TRBJ1-1	few	TRBV27	NA	TGTGCCAGCAGTATTGACAGGAACACTGAAGCTTTCTTT	CASSIDRNTEAFF
TRBJ1-2	NA	TRBV13	NA	TGTGCCAGCAGCGGCTGGGACACCCAAGTCGACTATGGCTACACCTTC	CASSGWDTQVDYGYTF
TRBJ1-5	NA	TRBV7-8	NA	TGTGCCAGCAGCTCCCGACAGCGATATAGCAATCAGCCCCAGCATTTT	CASSSRQRYSNQPQHF
TRBJ1-1	NA	TRBV30	TRBD1	TGTGCCTGGGAGGGACAGCCGAACACTGAAGCTTTCTTT	CAWEGQPNTEAFF
TRBJ2-3	few	TRBV4-1	TRBD2	TGCGCCAGCAGCCAATCCGGGACTAGCTCCGAGGATGATACGCAGTATTTT	CASSQSGTSSEDDTQYF